This paragraph reports one TCR beta chain. The data were produced by immunoSEQ multiplex PCR, yet TCRdb's version contains in-frame clones alone and is incomplete. Seen here are approximately 1.1 million clones, about 80% observed once, and the top ten hold around 0.47%. CD4+ cell separation produced CD45RA+ naive and CD45RA-negative memory subsets. The entry originates in a study of shared clonotypes between healthy human individuals. The CDR3 totals 13 residues. Between the trimmed V and J ends, which lost 8 bases and 3 bases, there was a span of 13 bases. CDR1 and CDR2 from the germline V gene are LNHDA and SQIVND (reference sequence).

The specimen was memory CD4+ T cells from PBMCs. Subset noted: CD45RA-negative fraction. This chain connects TRBV19 to TRBJ1-2; D gene unclear. The TCR originated in a man younger than 30 in good health. Some clones in this sample may be carry-over from other donors' samples. CDR3 protein: CASVPGRDYGYTF. The CDR3 bases are TGTGCCAGTGTGCCCGGACGGGACTATGGCTACACCTTC.